This T cell receptor beta chain was recorded in a study of shared clonotypes between healthy human individuals. The method was immunoSEQ multiplex PCR; TCRdb's version includes in-frame clones alone and lacks a portion of them. The sample carries 700,000 to 950,000 clones, around 96% recorded once. Findings and caveats of the study: Clonotypes that were shared across four donors made up about 5.1% of naive CD4 clonotypes.

The ends were cut back, 1 base at V and 1 base at J, with 17 bases in the middle. CDR1 SGHNT and CDR2 YYREEE come from the germline V gene (reference sequence). The CDR3 has 17 residues. CD45RO negativity and positive selection for CCR7 defined naive CD8 cells, a population that excluded terminally differentiated effector memory CD45RA+ cells. Note on this clone: Its target is not known.

Sequencing was performed on naive CD8+ T cells sorted from blood. The chain has TRBV5-4 and TRBJ1-2, with a possible D match to TRBD1 (5 bases). This clonotype originated in a man aged 30 to 39 in good health. In nucleotides, the CDR3 is TGTGCCAGCAGCTTGCACCAACAGGAGATTTATAACTATGGCTACACCTTC. Its translation is CASSLHQQEIYNYGYTF. The variable domain in full, with the rest retrieved from reference TRBV5-4 and TRBJ1-2, is ETGVTQSPTHLIKTRGQQVTLRCSSQSGHNTVSWYQQALGQGPQFIFQYYREEENGRGNFPPRFSGLQFPNYSSELNVNALELDDSALYLCASSLHQQEIYNYGYTFGSGTRLTVV.